This TCR beta chain is from a study of blood T cell repertoires in COVID-19. V gave up 3 bases and J gave up 3 bases, with 6 bases separating them. This CDR3 comprises 12 residues. CDR1 and CDR2 from the germline V gene are SEHNR and FQNEAQ (reference sequence). Some clones are missing from TCRdb's copy, which holds only in-frame ones; the method was immunoSEQ multiplex PCR. The sample has more than 200,000 clones, about 88% seen once; the top ten hold about 1.6%. Only a few counts were recorded for this clone. Enrollees, roughly 18 to 89 years old, lived in 20 to 25 US areas. Two negative PCRs, clearance, or symptom resolution characterized the recovered Cohort 3 donors.

The chain uses TRBV7-9 and TRBJ2-7; tentative D call: TRBD2 (5 bases). Material: PBMCs or T cells enriched from blood (not recorded which). The receptor was derived from a woman aged 45-60 years who had recovered from COVID-19. CDR3 region: CASSFGLYEQYF. The CDR3 DNA reads as TGTGCCAGCAGCTTTGGACTCTACGAGCAGTACTTC.